This paragraph covers one TCR beta chain sequence. The antigen is unknown. TCRdb's copy holds only in-frame clones and misses some; the assay was immunoSEQ multiplex PCR. The repertoire consists of around 330,000 clones, with 74% occurring once and the leading ten covering around 10%. This sample is drawn from a study of shared clonotypes between healthy human individuals. The wider study: Sampling drew on donors who were a couple of women and a few men aged 18 to 49. Used for every donor were three CD4 naive, three CD4 memory, two CD8 naive and one CD8 memory plate.

Findings of the study overall: Sharing across a handful of donors was seen in roughly 5.2% of naive CD4 clonotypes.

Investigators divided CD4+ cells into CD45RA+ naive and CD45RA-negative memory subsets. Sequences were obtained from memory CD4+ T cells sorted from blood. Subset reported: CD45RA-negative fraction. The TCR comes from a man in his thirties or forties in good health.

In DNA form, the CDR3 reads TGTGCCAGCCAGGGAGGGCCTAGGTATGGCTACACCTTC. Translation gives CASQGGPRYGYTF. The chain is built from TRBV27 and TRBJ1-2; D is perhaps TRBD1 (5 bases). Looked up from germline, CDR1 is MNHEY and CDR2 is SMNVEV (reference sequence). This CDR3 spans 13 amino acids. V dropped 8 bases and J dropped 5 bases, with 15 bases sitting between them.